Following are 12 T cell receptor beta chains from one sample sequenced in a study of monozygotic twins with inflammatory bowel disease. TCRdb re-called the 5' RACE reads; one entry per CDR3 protein, DNA not given. The sample's table shows tens of thousands of distinct CDR3 sequences. Sequencing used blood. Receptor source: a human donor with ulcerative colitis or Crohn's disease, or a healthy co-twin of an affected twin (not recorded which).

The chain couples TRBV12-3 or TRBV12-4 to TRBJ1-4; TCRdb calls TRBD1, which cannot be checked without DNA. The CDR3 totals 14 residues. CDR3 sequence: CASRLGTGAEKLFF.

The chain uses TRBV25-1 and TRBJ2-3; the D gene TCRdb calls, TRBD1, cannot be checked with no DNA. Per the germline V gene, CDR1 is MGHDK and CDR2 is SYGVNS. This CDR3 region has 17 residues. The CDR3 here is CASSPQIDRVITDTQYF.

The chain employs TRBV12-2 and TRBJ1-5. TRBV12-2 is marked as a pseudogene. This CDR3 is built from 11 residues. CDR3: CASRQNQPQHF.

The V and J genes are TRBV2 and TRBJ2-4; the TCRdb call, TRBD2, lacks DNA for checking. The CDR3 length is 16 residues. Germline V lookup: CDR1 SNHLY, CDR2 FYNNEI. The CDR3 loop reads CASSGGTTLAKNIQYF. The complete variable domain, with remaining parts taken from reference TRBV2 and TRBJ2-4, reads EPEVTQTPSHQVTQMGQEVILRCVPISNHLYFYWYRQILGQKVEFLVSFYNNEISEKSEIFDDQFSVERPDGSNFTLKIRSTKLEDSAMYFCASSGGTTLAKNIQYFGAGTRLSVL.

The chain joins TRBV21-1 to TRBJ2-2. TRBV21-1 represents a pseudogene. The CDR3 extends over 14 amino acids. The CDR3 here is CASSKHRNTGELFF.

The chain couples TRBV11-2 to TRBJ1-2; TCRdb's D gene call, TRBD1, goes unchecked for lack of DNA. The CDR3 loop spans 15 amino acids. CDR1 is SGHAT and CDR2 is FQNNGV in the germline V gene. The CDR3 spells CASSLRDVAAHGYTF.

The chain employs TRBV21-1 and TRBJ2-3. TRBV21-1 is termed a pseudogene. The CDR3 runs to 16 residues. The CDR3 loop is CASSKRGGFATDTQYF.

CDR3 residues: CASSLNSLAGAPVDTQYF. The chain couples TRBV7-6 to TRBJ2-3; TCRdb names TRBD1, which stays unverified in the absence of DNA. The CDR3 totals 18 residues. In germline, CDR1 is SGHVS, CDR2 FNYEAQ.

This chain links TRBV20-1 with TRBJ2-1. The CDR3 totals 12 residues. Per the germline V gene, CDR1 is DFQATT and CDR2 is SNEGSKA (reference sequence). The CDR3 sequence is CSARVGYNEQFF.

This chain connects TRBV7-6 to TRBJ2-7; TCRdb designates TRBD1, a call that cannot be tested without DNA. CDR3 length equals 16 residues. Germline V CDR1 and CDR2: SGHVS, FNYEAQ. The CDR3 reads CASSPQGEGGSYEQYF.

The chain combines TRBV10-3 with TRBJ1-2. Germline CDR1 ENHRY, CDR2 SYGVKD. The CDR3 has 14 residues. The CDR3 sequence: CAISGRSGDGGYTF.

The chain links TRBV7-9 to TRBJ1-5; TCRdb's assignment of TRBD1 cannot be checked, as there is no DNA. Germline CDR1 reads SEHNR; CDR2 reads FQNEAQ (reference sequence). CDR3 length: 16 amino acids. The CDR3 protein is CASSLGGQGGNQPQHF.